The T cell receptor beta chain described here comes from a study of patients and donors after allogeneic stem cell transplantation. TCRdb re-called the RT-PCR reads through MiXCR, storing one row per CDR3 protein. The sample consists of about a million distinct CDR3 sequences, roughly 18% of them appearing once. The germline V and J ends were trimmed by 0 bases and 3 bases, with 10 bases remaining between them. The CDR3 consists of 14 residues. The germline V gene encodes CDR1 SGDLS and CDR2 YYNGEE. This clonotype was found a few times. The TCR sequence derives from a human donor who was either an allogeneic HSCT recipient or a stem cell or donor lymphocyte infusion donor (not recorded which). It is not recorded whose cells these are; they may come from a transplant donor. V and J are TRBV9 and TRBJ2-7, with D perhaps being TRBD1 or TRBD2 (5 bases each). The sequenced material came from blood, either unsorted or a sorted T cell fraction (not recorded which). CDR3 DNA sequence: TGTGCCAGCAGCGTAGATCTGGGGGACTACGAGCAGTACTTC. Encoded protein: CASSVDLGDYEQYF.